A single sample is the source of the 23 T cell receptor beta chains below, sequenced in a study of PD-1 blockade in classical Hodgkin lymphoma. Some clones are missing from TCRdb's copy, which holds only in-frame ones; the method was immunoSEQ multiplex PCR. The sample consists of about 150,000 clones, nearly 80% of them appearing once. Patients all relapsed after autologous stem cell transplantation, and there was variation in brentuximab vedotin exposure. The sequencing used peripheral blood mononuclear cells (PBMCs), collected before the second cycle of nivolumab. These receptors originate from a human donor with classical Hodgkin lymphoma.

This chain connects TRBV23-1 to TRBJ2-7, with TRBD1 matching 8 bases. Being an ORF, TRBV23-1 has a function that is uncertain. V shed 2 bases, J shed 4 bases, and the junction held 13 bases outside the gene matches. The CDR3 loop spans 17 amino acids. For the CDR3, the DNA is TGCGCCAGCAGTCAACCTAAGTCGGGACAGGTGAGATACGAGCAGTACTTC. Its translation is CASSQPKSGQVRYEQYF.

This clone was recorded a few times. The chain joins TRBV4-3 to TRBJ2-5; D may be TRBD2 (6 bases). Germline loops: CDR1 LGHNA, CDR2 YSLEER. CDR3 length: 14 amino acids. With 1 base removed from V and 3 bases from J, the gap between germline ends came to 9 bases. The CDR3 loop is CASSQVRREETQYF. The DNA for the CDR3 is TGCGCCAGCAGCCAAGTCAGGAGGGAAGAGACCCAGTACTTC.

The rearrangement joins TRBV12-5 to TRBJ2-1; tentatively, D is TRBD1 (6 bases). There are 13 residues in the CDR3. V was shortened by 6 bases and J by 4 bases, with 10 bases between the two germline ends. From germline, CDR1 is LGHNT and CDR2 FRNRAP. CDR3 sequence (DNA): TGTGCTAGTGGCTCGGACAGATACAATGAGCAGTTCTTC. Protein: CASGSDRYNEQFF.

The chain joins TRBV23-1 to TRBJ2-3, with 8 bases fitting TRBD1. TRBV23-1 is classed as an ORF, of uncertain function. V lost 4 bases, J lost 5 bases, and 20 bases stayed unmatched. The CDR3 totals 19 residues. Here the CDR3 DNA reads TGCGCCAGCAGTCTGGGGCAGGGGGCGGGTGTTTTCGATGGAGATACGCAGTATTTT. Protein: CASSLGQGAGVFDGDTQYF.

This chain links TRBV29-1 with TRBJ2-1, with TRBD2 identical over 10 bases. V was pared by 8 bases and J by 0 bases, with 4 bases of the junction left unmatched. Germline-derived CDR1 and CDR2 are SQVTM and ANQGSEA. This CDR3 has 14 amino acids. As DNA, the CDR3 is TGCAGCACCCTAGCGGGAGCCTCCTACAATGAGCAGTTCTTC. Translation: CSTLAGASYNEQFF.

The rearrangement joins TRBV7-2 to TRBJ2-5; D gene ambiguous. The J call could be wrong; TRBJ2-7 is a better fit for the DNA end. The CDR3 contains 13 residues. Germline loops: CDR1 SGHTA, CDR2 FQGNSA. In DNA, the CDR3 is TGTGCCAGCAGCTTAGAAGGGATCTACGAGCAGTACTTC. Translated: CASSLEGIYEQYF.

About this clone: Other DNA variants within this sample encode the same CDR3. V is TRBV5-6 and J is TRBJ2-7; 8 bases line up with TRBD1. The CDR3 sequence is 14 residues long. CDR1 is SGHDT, CDR2 YYEEEE, per germline. The J segment lost 1 base and the V segment lost 3 bases, leaving 3 bases of the junction unmatched. CDR3 amino acids: CASSWTGPSYEQYF. The CDR3 nucleotides are TGTGCCAGCAGCTGGACAGGGCCGTCCTACGAGCAGTACTTC.

The V and J genes are TRBV28 and TRBJ1-5, with 9 bases identical to TRBD1. Germline-derived CDR1 and CDR2 are MDHEN and SYDVKM. This CDR3 is built from 16 residues. Trimming cost V 5 bases and J 3 bases; bases outside gene matches: 8. For the CDR3, the DNA is TGTGCCAGCAGTGAGTGGGGGACAGGGTACAATCAGCCCCAGCATTTT. Its translation is CASSEWGTGYNQPQHF.

The chain uses TRBV6-4 and TRBJ2-3; 10 nucleotides align to TRBD2. In germline, CDR1 is MRHNA, CDR2 SNTAGT. Germline trimming cut 5 bases from V and 2 bases from J; bases unmatched to any gene: 19. There are 20 residues in the CDR3. CDR3 sequence reads: CASSSHGLAGEKFNTDTQYF. CDR3 nucleotides: TGTGCCAGCAGTTCCCACGGGCTAGCGGGAGAGAAGTTTAACACAGATACGCAGTATTTT.

This chain links TRBV2 with TRBJ2-1; D may be TRBD1 (5 bases). Germline V gene lookup returns CDR1 SNHLY and CDR2 FYNNEI. This CDR3 comprises 16 residues. Trimming removed 3 bases from V and 0 bases from J, with 12 bases in between. CDR3 bases: TGTGCCAGCAGTGAGGACAATTACAGCTCCTACAATGAGCAGTTCTTC. Protein product: CASSEDNYSSYNEQFF.

The J gene is TRBJ2-4, the V gene TRBV11-3; the match to TRBD2 covers 7 bases. Germline V gene lookup returns CDR1 SGHNT and CDR2 YENEEA. V gave up 1 base and J gave up 9 bases; unmatched junction bases: 3. The CDR3 has 13 amino acids. CDR3 bases: TGTGCCAGCAGCTTAGGCGGCGGGGGCATTCAGTACTTC. Protein product: CASSLGGGGIQYF.

J is TRBJ2-3 and V is TRBV7-2; D might be TRBD1 (6 bases). The ends were cut back, 2 bases at V and 6 bases at J, with 12 bases in the middle. Germline lookup yields CDR1 SGHTA and CDR2 FQGNSA. The CDR3 covers 14 residues. Here the CDR3 reads CASSLSRGGDTQYF. The CDR3 nucleotides read TGTGCCAGCAGCTTAAGCAGGGGCGGCGATACGCAGTATTTT. Looking up the rest from reference TRBV7-2 and TRBJ2-3 gives the full variable domain: GAGVSQSPSNKVTEKGKDVELRCDPISGHTALYWYRQSLGQGLEFLIYFQGNSAPDKSGLPSDRFSAERTGGSVSTLTIQRTQQEDSAVYLCASSLSRGGDTQYFGPGTRLTVL.

J is TRBJ2-1 and V is TRBV28; D remains unclear. V lost 5 bases, J lost 0 bases, and 8 bases lay in between. This CDR3 has 14 amino acids. The germline V gene has CDR1 MDHEN and CDR2 SYDVKM. In DNA form, the CDR3 reads TGTGCCAGCAGTCGGACGAGCTCCTACAATGAGCAGTTCTTC. Its protein product is CASSRTSSYNEQFF. Supplemented by reference TRBV28 and TRBJ2-1, the full variable domain reads DVKVTQSSRYLVKRTGEKVFLECVQDMDHENMFWYRQDPGLGLRLIYFSYDVKMKEKGDIPEGYSVSREKKERFSLILESASTNQTSMYLCASSRTSSYNEQFFGPGTRLTVL.

The gene calls are TRBV30 and TRBJ2-1, with a weak D call TRBD1 (5 bases). The CDR3 spans 15 residues. Germline V gives CDR1 GTSNPN, CDR2 SVGIG (reference sequence). The V end lost 0 bases, the J end lost 4 bases, and 13 bases lay between the germline ends. Written as DNA, the CDR3 is TGTGCCTGGAGTGTCGGCCAGGGAAAGTACAATGAGCAGTTCTTC. This translates into CAWSVGQGKYNEQFF.

The J gene is TRBJ2-7, the V gene TRBV6-5, with a possible D match to TRBD2 (7 bases). The V gene lost 7 bases and the J gene lost 0 bases, with 16 bases spanning the gap. This CDR3 is built from 15 residues. CDR1 and CDR2 (germline): MNHEY, SVGAGI. The CDR3 here is CASTLGGAFSYEQYF. DNA of the CDR3: TGTGCCAGCACCCTAGGGGGGGCTTTCTCCTACGAGCAGTACTTC.

The count of this clone is one. The rearrangement joins TRBV2 to TRBJ1-1; TRBD1 agrees at 8 bases. The junction had 6 bases not matched to a gene; V was cut back by 2 bases and J by 7 bases. The CDR3 has 14 amino acids. Germline lookup yields CDR1 SNHLY and CDR2 FYNNEI. The CDR3 DNA follows: TGTGCCAGCAGTGAAATACGGACAGGGAGTGAAGCTTTCTTT. It codes for CASSEIRTGSEAFF.

V and J are TRBV7-2 and TRBJ1-2; 7 bases fit TRBD1. Germline CDR1 is SGHTA and CDR2 is FQGNSA. V shed 4 bases and J 2 bases; nucleotides not matched to a gene: 4. The CDR3 runs 14 residues. The CDR3 here is CASSSPTGNYGYTF. The CDR3 DNA reads TGTGCCAGCAGCTCCCCGACAGGGAACTATGGCTACACCTTC. Looking up the rest from reference TRBV7-2 and TRBJ1-2 gives the full variable domain: GAGVSQSPSNKVTEKGKDVELRCDPISGHTALYWYRQSLGQGLEFLIYFQGNSAPDKSGLPSDRFSAERTGGSVSTLTIQRTQQEDSAVYLCASSSPTGNYGYTFGSGTRLTVV.

The chain joins TRBV4-3 to TRBJ1-2, with a weak D call TRBD1 (5 bases). Germline V gene data show CDR1 as LGHNA and CDR2 as YSLEER. V gave up 0 bases and J gave up 6 bases, with 8 bases separating them. The CDR3 consists of 13 residues. Here the CDR3 DNA reads TGCGCCAGCAGCCAAGATAGGGGTCATGGCTACACCTTC. This encodes CASSQDRGHGYTF.

V usage is TRBV2 and J usage is TRBJ2-7; D possibly corresponds to TRBD1 (6 bases). Germline loops: CDR1 SNHLY, CDR2 FYNNEI. This CDR3 is built from 14 residues. V was trimmed by 7 bases and J by 4 bases, leaving 17 bases between them. DNA for the CDR3: TGTGCCAGCACCAGAGCGCCAGGGGCGTACGAGCAGTACTTC. Translated, it gives CASTRAPGAYEQYF.

The chain employs TRBV28 and TRBJ2-7; TRBD1 aligns across 9 bases. V shed 6 bases, J shed 4 bases, and the junction held 7 bases outside the gene matches. The CDR3 contains 14 residues. Germline-derived CDR1 and CDR2 are MDHEN and SYDVKM. The CDR3 region is CASSTNRGLYEQYF. The CDR3 DNA reads TGTGCCAGCAGCACAAACAGGGGGCTTTACGAGCAGTACTTC.

The chain recombines TRBV6-5 with TRBJ1-6; D is ambiguous. The V gene's germline CDR1 is MNHEY and CDR2 SVGAGI. The length of the CDR3 is 11 residues. Trimming pared 10 bases from V and 9 bases from J, leaving 10 bases between. The CDR3 sequence: CATGLSSPLHF. The CDR3 DNA is TGTGCCACCGGGCTGAGTTCACCCCTCCACTTT.

This clone was detected only a few times. The chain uses TRBV20-1 and TRBJ1-1; TRBD1 is a possible D gene (6 bases). The CDR3 is 11 amino acids. V was clipped by 0 bases and J by 11 bases, with 10 bases between them. CDR1 is DFQATT and CDR2 is SNEGSKA in the germline V gene (reference sequence). The CDR3 here is CSARDEGVAFF. The CDR3 DNA reads as TGCAGTGCTAGAGATGAGGGGGTGGCTTTCTTT.

The V call is TRBV10-3, the J call TRBJ1-1; TRBD1 matches 7 bases. Germline V gene sequence: CDR1 ENHRY, CDR2 SYGVKD. The CDR3 is made up of 14 amino acids. Germline trimming cut 9 bases from V and 0 bases from J; bases unmatched to any gene: 7. CDR3 nucleotides: TGTGCCATGTCGGGACAGCTTATGAACACTGAAGCTTTCTTT. Protein product: CAMSGQLMNTEAFF.